This TCR beta chain is drawn from a study of T-cell reconstitution after alpha-beta-depleted transplantation in children. Broader study findings: At one year after transplant, newly produced T cells mostly accounted for T-cell counts and diversity. In patients about two months after transplant, alpha-beta T cells reportedly arose from several hundred expanded graft clones.

Construction of the TCRbeta library involved unique molecular identifiers. TCRdb re-called the PCR reads with MiXCR, one entry per CDR3 protein. This table has about 58,000 distinct CDR3 sequences, 40% to 45% appearing once. This clonotype has more than one count but fewer than ten. What it binds is not known. This CDR3 spans 12 amino acids. V lost 2 bases, J lost 9 bases, and 9 bases lay in between. Germline CDR1 reads SGHRS; CDR2 reads YFSETQ. The genes are TRBV5-1 and TRBJ2-1; D ambiguous. The receptor comes from a male patient younger than 18 who had a stem cell transplant for acute lymphoblastic leukemia, so the T cells may come from the graft donor. This material consisted of PBMCs, mostly from graft donor cells, taken 360 days after TCRalphabeta/CD19-depleted stem cell transplant. Here the CDR3 reads CASSFGRGEQFF. The CDR3 region has the DNA TGCGCCAGCAGCTTCGGGCGAGGTGAGCAGTTCTTC. The full variable domain, with the rest looked up from reference TRBV5-1 and TRBJ2-1, is KAGVTQTPRYLIKTRGQQVTLSCSPISGHRSVSWYQQTPGQGLQFLFEYFSETQRNKGNFPGRFSGRQFSNSRSEMNVSTLELGDSALYLCASSFGRGEQFFGPGTRLTVL.